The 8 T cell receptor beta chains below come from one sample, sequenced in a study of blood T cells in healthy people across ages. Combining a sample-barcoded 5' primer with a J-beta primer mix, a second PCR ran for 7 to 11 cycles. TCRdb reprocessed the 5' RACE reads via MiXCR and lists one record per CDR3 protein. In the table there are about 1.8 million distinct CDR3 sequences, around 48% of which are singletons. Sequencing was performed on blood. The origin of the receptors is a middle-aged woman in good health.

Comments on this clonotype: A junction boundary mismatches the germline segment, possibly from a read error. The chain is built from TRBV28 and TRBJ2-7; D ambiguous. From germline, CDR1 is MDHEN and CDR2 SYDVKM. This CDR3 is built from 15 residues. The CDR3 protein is CAGSSSKVPSYEQYF. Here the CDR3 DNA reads TGTGCCGGCAGTTCGTCCAAGGTCCCCTCCTACGAGCAGTACTTC.

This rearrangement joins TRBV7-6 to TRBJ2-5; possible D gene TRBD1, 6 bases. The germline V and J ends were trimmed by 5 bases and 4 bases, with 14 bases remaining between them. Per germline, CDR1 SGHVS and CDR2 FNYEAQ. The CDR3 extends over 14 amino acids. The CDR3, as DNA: TGTGCCAGCAGCCAACTAGACAGGATAGAGACCCAGTACTTC. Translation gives CASSQLDRIETQYF. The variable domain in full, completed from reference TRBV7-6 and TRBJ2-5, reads GAGVSQSPRYKVTKRGQDVALRCDPISGHVSLYWYRQALGQGPEFLTYFNYEAQQDKSGLPNDRFSAERPEGSISTLTIQRTEQRDSAMYRCASSQLDRIETQYFGPGTRLLVL.

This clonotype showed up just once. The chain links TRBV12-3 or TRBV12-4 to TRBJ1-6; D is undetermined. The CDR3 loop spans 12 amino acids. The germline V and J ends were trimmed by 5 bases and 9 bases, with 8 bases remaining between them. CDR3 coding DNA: TGTGCCAGCAGTGCCAATACTTCACCCCTCCACTTT. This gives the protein CASSANTSPLHF.

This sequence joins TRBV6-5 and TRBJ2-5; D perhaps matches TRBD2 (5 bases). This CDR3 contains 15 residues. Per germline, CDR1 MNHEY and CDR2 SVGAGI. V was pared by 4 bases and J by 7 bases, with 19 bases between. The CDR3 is CASSSTRIAEGTQYF. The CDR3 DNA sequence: TGTGCCAGCAGTTCAACTAGGATTGCCGAGGGGACCCAGTACTTC.

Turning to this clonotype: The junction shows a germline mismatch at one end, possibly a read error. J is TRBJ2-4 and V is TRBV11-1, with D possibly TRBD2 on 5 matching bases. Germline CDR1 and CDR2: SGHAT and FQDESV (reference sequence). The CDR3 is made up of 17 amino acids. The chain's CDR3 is CASSLEQPLLAKNTQYF. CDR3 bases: TGTGCCAGCAGCTTAGAACAGCCTCTTCTAGCCAAAAACACTCAGTACTTC. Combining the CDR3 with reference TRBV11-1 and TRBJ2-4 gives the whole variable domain EAEVAQSPRYKITEKSQAVAFWCDPISGHATLYWYRQILGQGPELLVQFQDESVVDDSQLPKDRFSAERLKGVDSTLKIQPAELGDSAMYLCASSLEQPLLAKNTQYFGAGTRLSVL.

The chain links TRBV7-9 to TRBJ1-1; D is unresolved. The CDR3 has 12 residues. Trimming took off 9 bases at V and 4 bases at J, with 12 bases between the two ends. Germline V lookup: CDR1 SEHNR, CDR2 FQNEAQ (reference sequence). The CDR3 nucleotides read TGTGCCAGTCGACGGGTTCGCACTGAAGCTTTCTTT. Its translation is CASRRVRTEAFF.

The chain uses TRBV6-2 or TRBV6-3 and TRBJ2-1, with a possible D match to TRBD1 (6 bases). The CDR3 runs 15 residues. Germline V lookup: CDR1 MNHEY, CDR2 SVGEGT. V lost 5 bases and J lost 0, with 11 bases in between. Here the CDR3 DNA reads TGTGCCAGCAGTGACAGGTCAGGCTCCTACAATGAGCAGTTCTTC. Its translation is CASSDRSGSYNEQFF.

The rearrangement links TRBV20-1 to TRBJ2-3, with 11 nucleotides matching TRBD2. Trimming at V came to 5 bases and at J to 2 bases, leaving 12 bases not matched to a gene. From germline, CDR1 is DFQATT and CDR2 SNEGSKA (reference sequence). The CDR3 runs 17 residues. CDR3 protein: CSADSSGTSGPTDTQYF. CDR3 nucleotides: TGCAGTGCTGATAGTTCCGGGACTAGCGGTCCCACAGATACGCAGTATTTT.